The 28 T cell receptor beta chains given below trace back to one sample, sequenced in a study of early T cells in non-severe SARS-CoV-2 infection (dated by TCRdb to the early 2020s). Library preparation used 5' RACE. For sequencing, a NextSeq 500 was employed. The public reads were quality trimmed at Q25 with fastp and then assembled into clones with MiXCR by TCRdb, keeping productive beta chains. Identical CDR3 protein sequences are pooled into one entry, listed with their most common genes and DNA. In all, the sample holds about 61,000 distinct CDR3 sequences, and 12% of those were seen once. The ten biggest clones cover roughly 1.1% of the sample. The input for sequencing was whole blood, taken at baseline. The origin of the receptors is an adult who was a healthcare worker with PCR-confirmed SARS-CoV-2 infection or an uninfected control (not recorded which). The donor label of this sample is uncertain.

Only a few counts were recorded for this clonotype. The CDR3 nucleotides read TGTGCCATCAGTGGGGACTCCCTCCGGGAGCAGTACGTC. Protein: CAISGDSLREQYV. The rearrangement links TRBV10-3 to TRBJ2-7; TRBD2 might be the D (6 bases). This CDR3 region has 13 residues. From germline, CDR1 is ENHRY and CDR2 SYGVKD. V was trimmed by 4 bases and J by 7 bases, leaving 14 bases between them.

The gene calls are TRBV11-3 and TRBJ2-4, with D tentatively TRBD1 or TRBD2 (5 bases each). Germline values: CDR1 SGHNT, CDR2 YENEEA. Trimming removed 5 bases from V and 1 base from J, with 9 bases in between. This CDR3 region has 14 residues. CDR3 region: CASSPGTAKNIQYF. CDR3 coding DNA: TGTGCCAGCAGCCCAGGGACGGCCAAAAACATTCAGTACTTC.

Only a few counts were recorded for this clonotype. CDR3 sequence (DNA): TGTGCCTGGAGTGCAGGCACATCGTTGGGGGCGAATTCACCCCTCCACTTT. The encoded protein is CAWSAGTSLGANSPLHF. This chain joins TRBV30 and TRBJ1-6; a weak D match, TRBD1 (6 bases). CDR3 length equals 17 residues. CDR1 is GTSNPN, CDR2 SVGIG, per germline (reference sequence). V gave up 1 base and J gave up 7 bases, with 20 bases separating them.

The genes are TRBV19 and TRBJ2-1; TRBD1 matches at 9 bases. Germline assignment: CDR1 LNHDA and CDR2 SQIVND (reference sequence). Trimming at V came to 7 bases and at J to 2 bases, leaving 3 bases not matched to a gene. The CDR3 contains 14 residues. CDR3 in DNA: TGTGCCAGTACCGGGGACAGGGCCTACAATGAGCAGTTCTTC. It yields the protein CASTGDRAYNEQFF.

This clonotype was observed many times. The chain couples TRBV12-3 or TRBV12-4 to TRBJ1-6; D not resolved. V was trimmed by 0 bases and J by 10 bases, leaving 7 bases between them. CDR3 size: 13 residues. The CDR3 protein is CASSLALQSPLHF. The CDR3, as DNA: TGTGCCAGCAGTTTAGCCCTCCAGTCACCCCTCCACTTT.

This rearrangement joins TRBV4-2 to TRBJ1-1, with D hard to call. CDR1 and CDR2 (germline): LGHNA, YNFKEQ. Trimming left V 0 bases short and J 1 base short, with 9 bases between. The CDR3 loop spans 15 amino acids. The CDR3 DNA is TGTGCCAGCAGCCAAGAATGGGCAGCGAACACTGAAGCTTTCTTT. It translates to CASSQEWAANTEAFF.

The V and J genes are TRBV7-6 and TRBJ2-3, with D tentatively TRBD2 (6 bases). Germline CDR1 reads SGHVS; CDR2 reads FNYEAQ. V was shortened by 4 bases and J by 0 bases, with 20 bases between the two germline ends. There are 18 residues in the CDR3. CDR3 DNA: TGTGCCAGCAGCTCGCCAGGTGTGCGCGGGGTCAGCACAGATACGCAGTATTTT. This codes for CASSSPGVRGVSTDTQYF.

This clonotype was observed many times. The gene calls are TRBV4-1 and TRBJ2-1; a weak D match, TRBD2 (6 bases). V lost 4 bases and J lost 3, with 7 bases in between. This CDR3 comprises 13 residues. The V gene's germline CDR1 is MGHRA and CDR2 YSYEKL. CDR3 nucleotides: TGCGCCAGCAGCCTTAGCGGCTACAATGAGCAGTTCTTC. It encodes CASSLSGYNEQFF.

In its sample, this clonotype was seen a few times. V usage is TRBV18 and J usage is TRBJ2-1, with 11 bases fitting TRBD1. This CDR3 is 17 amino acids long. The trim removed 6 bases at V and 1 base at J, leaving 8 bases unmatched. CDR1 is KGHSH and CDR2 is LQKENI in the germline V gene. The CDR3 DNA is TGTGCCAGCTCTCCTGGGACAGGGGGGCGATCCTACAATGAGCAGTTCTTC. Translated: CASSPGTGGRSYNEQFF.

The chain recombines TRBV6-1 with TRBJ2-7; 9 bases are shared with TRBD1. In germline, CDR1 is MNHNS, CDR2 SASEGT. The CDR3 runs to 14 residues. V lost 8 bases to trimming and J lost 3 bases; unmatched junction nucleotides: 8. As DNA, the CDR3 is TGTGCCAGCGGGAGGGACAGGGAGAACTACGAGCAGTACGTC. Its protein product is CASGRDRENYEQYV.

The CDR3 here is CSVETGSAYGYTF. The CDR3 region has the DNA TGCAGCGTTGAGACAGGGTCAGCCTATGGCTACACCTTC. The V call is TRBV29-1, the J call TRBJ1-2; 7 nucleotides line up with TRBD1. CDR1 is SQVTM and CDR2 is ANQGSEA in the germline V gene. J was trimmed by 4 bases and V by 3 bases; bases with no gene match: 5. The CDR3 sequence is 13 residues long.

This clonotype showed up just a few times. The V gene is TRBV12-5, the J gene TRBJ2-1, with TRBD2 matching 10 bases. CDR3 length: 16 residues. Germline V CDR1 and CDR2: LGHNT, FRNRAP. The ends lost 0 bases at V and 6 bases at J; junction bases unmatched: 5. The CDR3 here is CASGLVLAGAFNEQFF. The DNA of the CDR3 is TGTGCTAGTGGTTTGGTCCTAGCGGGGGCTTTCAATGAGCAGTTCTTC.

The chain uses TRBV6-1 and TRBJ1-1; D is ambiguous. CDR3 length: 13 residues. The germline CDR1 and CDR2 sequences are MNHNS and SASEGT. Trimming pared 3 bases from V and 2 bases from J, leaving 7 bases between. In DNA, the CDR3 is TGTGCCAGCAGTGATCAAGTAAACACTGAAGCTTTCTTT. It codes for CASSDQVNTEAFF.

With respect to this clonotype: A much larger clone sits a single nucleotide away, making a read error possible. This CDR3 is missing its conserved last phenylalanine or tryptophan, likely due to a read error. The chain links TRBV20-1 to TRBJ1-1, with D possibly being TRBD1 (6 bases). The CDR3 totals 12 residues. Trimming cost V 6 bases and J 6 bases, with 14 bases left between them. Germline V gene data show CDR1 as DFQATT and CDR2 as SNEGSKA (reference sequence). CDR3 bases: TGCAGTGCCGATGGGGGGGCCGCTGAAGCTTTCTTA. Translating it yields CSADGGAAEAFL.

This clonotype came up many times. This sequence joins TRBV20-1 and TRBJ1-4, with a tentative D call TRBD1 (5 bases). The CDR3 consists of 14 residues. Germline CDR1 reads DFQATT; CDR2 reads SNEGSKA (reference sequence). The V end lost 0 bases, the J end lost 8 bases, and 13 bases lay between the germline ends. Here the CDR3 reads CSARDFRVGEKLFF. The CDR3 DNA reads as TGCAGTGCTAGAGACTTCAGGGTAGGCGAAAAACTGTTTTTT.

This chain joins TRBV10-2 and TRBJ2-7; TRBD2 might be the D (5 bases). Trimming removed 2 bases from V and 4 bases from J, with 15 bases in between. The germline CDR1 and CDR2 sequences are WSHSY and SAAADI. The CDR3 sequence is 15 residues long. Here the CDR3 DNA reads TGCGCCAGCAGTGAGCCCTCAGGAGGTCTTTACGAGCAGTACGTC. Protein: CASSEPSGGLYEQYV.

The gene calls are TRBV7-3 and TRBJ1-1; a possible D gene is TRBD1 (5 bases). Looked up from germline, CDR1 is SGHTA and CDR2 is FQGTGA. Trimming cost V 5 bases and J 5 bases, with 12 bases left between them. The CDR3 totals 13 residues. The CDR3 protein is CASSTYGGTEAFF. CDR3 nucleotides: TGTGCCAGCAGCACGTACGGGGGGACTGAAGCTTTCTTT.

The rearrangement uses TRBV29-1 and TRBJ2-3; D is possibly TRBD2 (6 bases). With 5 bases removed from V and 4 bases from J, the gap between germline ends came to 19 bases. Germline CDR1 SQVTM, CDR2 ANQGSEA. There are 15 residues in the CDR3. CDR3 region: CSVTLGGVAADTQYF. The CDR3 DNA sequence: TGCAGCGTTACCTTAGGCGGGGTAGCCGCAGATACGCAGTATTTT.

This chain connects TRBV12-3 or TRBV12-4 to TRBJ2-3; D gene uncertain. CDR3 length equals 17 residues. V was shortened by 4 bases and J by 6 bases, with 23 bases between the two germline ends. The CDR3 sequence: CASSWPLVTASVDTQYF. CDR3 coding DNA: TGTGCCAGCAGTTGGCCCCTAGTTACCGCGAGCGTGGATACGCAGTATTTT.

The chain recombines TRBV5-1 with TRBJ2-3; TRBD2 agrees at 10 bases. CDR3 length equals 16 residues. CDR1 and CDR2 (germline): SGHRS, YFSETQ. Trimming removed 4 bases from V and 4 bases from J; junction bases left unmatched: 9. The DNA of the CDR3 is TGCGCCAGCAGCCCCTATACTAGCGGGGCGGCAGATACGCAGTATTTT. This sequence encodes CASSPYTSGAADTQYF.

This clonotype appeared a single time. The V and J genes are TRBV12-5 and TRBJ2-3; D call uncertain. V shed 1 base and J shed 4 bases, with 9 bases lying between them. This CDR3 has 14 residues. Germline values: CDR1 LGHNT, CDR2 FRNRAP. The CDR3 is CASGLDESSDTQYF. DNA of the CDR3: TGTGCTAGTGGTTTGGATGAATCATCAGATACGCAGTATTTT.

The rearrangement links TRBV3-1 to TRBJ2-1, with D possibly being TRBD2 (5 bases). Trimming shortened V by 3 bases and J by 8 bases, and 14 bases separated the two germline ends. In germline, CDR1 is LGHDT, CDR2 YNNKEL (reference sequence). CDR3 length: 14 amino acids. This CDR3 is CASSHGLASDEQFF. CDR3 coding DNA: TGTGCCAGCAGCCACGGGCTAGCAAGCGATGAGCAGTTCTTC.

On this clonotype: Just one base apart from a much larger clone, this may be a read error. The chain recombines TRBV5-6 with TRBJ2-1; D is uncertain. Between the trimmed V and J ends, which lost 4 bases and 8 bases, there was a span of 10 bases. This CDR3 comprises 12 residues. Germline V CDR1 and CDR2: SGHDT, YYEEEE. Here the CDR3 DNA reads TGTGCCAGCAGCCGGAAAGGGCATGAGCAGTTCTTC. It translates to CASSRKGHEQFF.

The J gene is TRBJ1-4, the V gene TRBV6-9, with TRBD1 as a possible D gene (6 bases). The CDR3 is 14 amino acids. Trimming took off 6 bases at V and 8 bases at J, with 16 bases between the two ends. CDR1 and CDR2 from the germline V gene are MNHGY and SVAAGI. This CDR3 is CASRYREGLEKLFF. In DNA form, the CDR3 reads TGTGCCAGCAGATACAGGGAGGGATTAGAAAAACTGTTTTTT.

This sequence joins TRBV4-1 and TRBJ1-6, with unresolved D. Trimming pared 6 bases from V and 0 bases from J, leaving 12 bases between. The CDR3 is 16 amino acids. The germline V gene encodes CDR1 MGHRA and CDR2 YSYEKL. The CDR3 DNA is TGCGCCAGCAGGGACCCCATAAGCTCCTATAATTCACCCCTCCACTTT. It translates to CASRDPISSYNSPLHF.

This clonotype was detected ten times or more. This sequence joins TRBV6-6 and TRBJ1-1; 8 positions match TRBD1. The CDR3 extends over 14 amino acids. Germline loops: CDR1 MNHNY, CDR2 SVGAGI (reference sequence). Unmatched junction bases numbered 5, after V lost 6 bases and J lost 2 bases. CDR3 amino acids: CASRTQGANTEAFF. The CDR3 nucleotides are TGTGCCAGCAGAACCCAGGGGGCCAACACTGAAGCTTTCTTT.

This clonotype was seen at least ten times. The chain couples TRBV5-1 to TRBJ2-1; D is unresolved. Germline loops: CDR1 SGHRS, CDR2 YFSETQ. This CDR3 is 15 amino acids long. V was pared by 1 base and J by 0 bases, with 8 bases between. In nucleotides, the CDR3 is TGCGCCAGCAGCTTGCCCGCGAGCTCCTACAATGAGCAGTTCTTC. This encodes CASSLPASSYNEQFF.

This clonotype was recorded a few times. This chain uses TRBV6-1 with TRBJ1-5, with TRBD1 identical over 7 bases. This CDR3 has 13 amino acids. The germline gives CDR1 MNHNS, CDR2 SASEGT. V lost 6 bases to trimming and J lost 8 bases; unmatched junction nucleotides: 7. The CDR3 spells CASRQGQNEPQHF. The CDR3, as DNA: TGTGCCAGCAGGCAGGGACAGAACGAGCCCCAGCATTTT.